The source of this TCR beta chain is a study of tumor-infiltrating lymphocytes in primary liver carcinoma. Study details: All patients, whether men or women, fell within 30 to 69 years of age.

To note about this clonotype: Its antigen is currently unknown.

The researchers obtained blood RNA from unsorted whole blood and also extracted germline DNA. TCR beta cDNA was reverse-transcribed from approximately 0.45 ug of total RNA. The reaction used a constant-region primer and ProtoScript II reverse transcriptase. Investigators got TCR beta libraries out of three nested multiplex PCR rounds, done with slightly modified ARM-PCR. TCRdb analysed the multiplex PCR reads with MiXCR anew, one entry per CDR3 protein. This sample has a few hundred thousand distinct CDR3 sequences; roughly three fifths occur once, and the top ten carry approximately 15%. Study-level points and caveats: Compared with tumor region pairs, tumor-adjacent and tumor-blood pairs overlapped less. Since the samples were bulk and unsorted, the CD4+ and CD8+ repertoires were not compared.

The source is a woman aged 25 to 39 with primary liver carcinoma and hepatitis B virus infection. The sample was peripheral blood.

CDR3 nucleotide sequence: TGTGCCAGCAGTCGCCCAAGCGGGGGATACGAGCAGTACTTC. Amino acids: CASSRPSGGYEQYF. The V call is TRBV28, the J call TRBJ2-7; 8 positions agree with TRBD2. CDR1 is MDHEN, CDR2 SYDVKM, per germline. With 5 bases clipped from V and 4 bases from J, the junction kept 7 bases outside the gene matches. This CDR3 has 14 amino acids.